This passage covers 10 T cell receptor beta chains from one sample sequenced in a study of CD8+CD57+ T cells in acquired aplastic anemia (dated by TCRdb to 2016 to 2018). Sequencing was performed on an Illumina HiSeq 2000. Genomic DNA was used as template for profiling of TCR beta VDJ combinations and CDR3 sequences. The public reads were run again by TCRdb, first through fastp at Q25 and then through MiXCR, and only productive beta chains were kept. Rows with a matching CDR3 protein are joined into one entry that keeps the most common DNA and genes. Here the sample has approximately 99,000 distinct CDR3 sequences; 51% occur a single time. The top ten hold 30% to 40% of the sample. Sequenced input: sorted CD4+, CD8+, or CD8+CD57+ T cells (not recorded which) from PBMCs. The receptors were gathered from a human donor in good health, serving as a control.

Worth noting for this clonotype: One end of the junction varies from germline; a read error may be responsible. The chain combines TRBV7-2 with TRBJ1-5; D not resolved. The CDR3 is made up of 13 amino acids. Per germline, CDR1 SGHTA and CDR2 FQGNSA. The CDR3 sequence: CAGSLIDNQPQHF. CDR3 DNA sequence: TGTGCCGGCAGCTTAATTGACAATCAGCCCCAGCATTTT.

At least ten counts were recorded for this clonotype. The chain combines TRBV9 with TRBJ1-6; tentative D call: TRBD1 (6 bases). The CDR3 covers 13 residues. Deletions cut 0 bases from V and 11 bases from J, with 9 bases between. Per the germline V gene, CDR1 is SGDLS and CDR2 is YYNGEE. CDR3 region: CASSVVAGAPLHF. The CDR3 region has the DNA TGTGCCAGCAGCGTAGTTGCAGGGGCACCCCTCCACTTT.

The J gene is TRBJ2-7, the V gene TRBV20-1; 7 bases map to TRBD1. CDR1 and CDR2 (germline): DFQATT, SNEGSKA (reference sequence). The length of the CDR3 is 13 residues. The trim removed 1 base at V and 3 bases at J, leaving 3 bases unmatched. The DNA of the CDR3 is TGCAGTGCTAGAGCCGGGACAGTCTACGAGCAGTACTTC. Translation gives CSARAGTVYEQYF.

The J gene is TRBJ1-5, the V gene TRBV19, with D tentatively TRBD1 (6 bases). CDR1 and CDR2 (germline): LNHDA, SQIVND (reference sequence). The CDR3 has 15 amino acids. With 1 base removed from V and 3 bases from J, the gap between germline ends came to 10 bases. The CDR3: CASSIGRGPNQPQHF. The CDR3 nucleotides read TGTGCCAGTAGTATAGGCAGGGGCCCCAATCAGCCCCAGCATTTT.

The chain recombines TRBV7-2 with TRBJ2-3; 9 bases fit TRBD1. The CDR3 is 13 amino acids. Losses at the gene ends were 6 bases for V and 6 bases for J; bases not matched to a gene: 4. Germline lookup yields CDR1 SGHTA and CDR2 FQGNSA. The CDR3 region is CASSYGQGDTQYF. For the CDR3, the DNA is TGTGCCAGCAGTTATGGACAGGGGGATACGCAGTATTTT.

V usage is TRBV2 and J usage is TRBJ2-7; 7 bases fit TRBD1. The CDR3 spans 16 residues. Germline V gene lookup returns CDR1 SNHLY and CDR2 FYNNEI. V dropped 1 base and J dropped 6; count of bases not matched to a gene: 12. In nucleotides, the CDR3 is TGTGCCAGCAGTGAAGGGGGCAGGGGGATCAAGAGCGAGCAGTACTTC. This codes for CASSEGGRGIKSEQYF.

Worth noting for this clonotype: Relative to the germline gene, one junction end is altered; a read error may explain this. CDR3 sequence: CASIPATDHEQHF. CDR3 sequence (DNA): TGTGCCAGCATTCCGGCGACAGATCACGAGCAGCATTTC. The chain is built from TRBV25-1 and TRBJ2-7; possibly TRBD1 for D (5 bases). Germline CDR1 is MGHDK and CDR2 is SYGVNS. The CDR3 length is 13 residues.

About this clonotype: Compared with germline, one end of the junction differs, possibly owing to a read error. The chain employs TRBV20-1 and TRBJ2-7, with no clear D. Germline lookup yields CDR1 DFQATT and CDR2 SNEGSKA (reference sequence). This CDR3 region has 13 residues. CDR3 region: CSAIPGTHYEQCF. Here the CDR3 DNA reads TGCAGTGCTATACCGGGTACTCACTACGAGCAGTGCTTC.

This clonotype was seen repeatedly, ten times or more. This chain's CDR3 is CASSFLTLANEQFF. The CDR3 DNA reads TGTGCCAGCAGCTTCCTGACTCTGGCCAATGAGCAGTTCTTC. This chain links TRBV13 with TRBJ2-1; D remains unclear. Trimming removed 3 bases from V and 6 bases from J, with 12 bases in between. Per germline, CDR1 PRHDT and CDR2 FYEKMQ (reference sequence). The CDR3 has 14 residues.

The chain links TRBV19 to TRBJ2-7; 7 bases map to TRBD1. The J segment lost 1 base and the V segment lost 5 bases, leaving 5 bases of the junction unmatched. Looked up from germline, CDR1 is LNHDA and CDR2 is SQIVND (reference sequence). The CDR3 is 14 residues long. The CDR3 region has the DNA TGTGCCAGTAGTCAAGGACAGGAATCCTACGAGCAGTACTTC. It codes for CASSQGQESYEQYF.